Each of the 30 T cell receptor beta chains below was sequenced from the same sample in a study of T cells in Graves' hyperthyroidism and ophthalmopathy (dated by TCRdb to between 2018 and 2020). Receptor amplification or capture employed multiplex PCR. The instrument was an Illumina HiSeq 2000. The TCR beta CDR3 regions were amplified from the RNA transcripts. For the first round of RT-PCR on the TCR CDR3, the HTBI primer set was used together with the Qiagen OneStep RT-PCR kit. Starting from the raw public reads, TCRdb applied fastp trimming at Q25, assembled clones with MiXCR and retained in-frame beta chains. Here each entry gathers all rows of one CDR3 protein and keeps the most common genes and DNA. This sample comprises about 400,000 distinct CDR3 sequences, roughly 13% of them detected only once. The top ten constitute 25% to 30% of the sample. The specimen sequenced was blood. All receptors come from a middle-aged man with Graves' ophthalmopathy.

This clonotype has a handful of counts. The chain recombines TRBV7-9 with TRBJ1-1, with 7 bases identical to TRBD1. This CDR3 region has 16 residues. CDR1 SEHNR and CDR2 FQNEAQ come from the germline V gene (reference sequence). V lost 2 bases, J lost 1 base, and 7 bases stayed unmatched. DNA for the CDR3: TGTGCCAGCAGCTTACAGGGGGGGGCGACGAACACTGAAGCTTTCTTT. Protein: CASSLQGGATNTEAFF.

This clonotype was detected ten times or more. The rearrangement links TRBV20-1 to TRBJ1-5; D gene ambiguous. V was shortened by 0 bases and J by 3 bases, with 15 bases between the two germline ends. Germline values: CDR1 DFQATT, CDR2 SNEGSKA (reference sequence). The CDR3 is made up of 16 amino acids. This chain's CDR3 is CSARDIAGSDNQPQHF. The CDR3, as DNA: TGCAGTGCTAGAGATATCGCAGGATCAGACAATCAGCCCCAGCATTTT.

This clonotype came up many times. The J gene is TRBJ2-5, the V gene TRBV12-3 or TRBV12-4, with D perhaps TRBD1 or TRBD2 (5 bases each). There are 14 residues in the CDR3. The germline V and J ends were trimmed by 6 bases and 5 bases, with 16 bases remaining between them. Here the CDR3 DNA reads TGTGCCAGCAGGGGAGACAGTTCTGGGGAGACCCAGTACTTC. Protein sequence: CASRGDSSGETQYF.

This clonotype has a count of ten or more. The CDR3 is CASSDSGQTYEQYF. The DNA of the CDR3 is TGCGCCAGCAGTGATTCGGGACAGACCTACGAGCAGTACTTC. The chain uses TRBV5-1 and TRBJ2-7, with TRBD1 matching over 7 bases. This CDR3 is 14 amino acids long. Germline V CDR1 and CDR2: SGHRS, YFSETQ. Trimming at V came to 5 bases and at J to 2 bases, leaving 7 bases not matched to a gene.

This chain connects TRBV20-1 to TRBJ1-3, with D uncertain. The V and J ends lost 3 bases and 0 bases respectively, with 6 bases between them. The germline gives CDR1 DFQATT, CDR2 SNEGSKA (reference sequence). This CDR3 region has 13 residues. The CDR3 nucleotides are TGCAGTGCTAGCCTCAGCTCTGGAAACACCATATATTTT. Translation: CSASLSSGNTIYF.

This clonotype has at least ten counts. The DNA of the CDR3 is TGTGCCAGCAGCCATAGCGGGAGGTACAATGAGCAGTTCTTC. Its protein product is CASSHSGRYNEQFF. This sequence joins TRBV3-1 and TRBJ2-1, with 10 bases that match TRBD2. With 3 bases clipped from V and 4 bases from J, the junction kept 0 bases outside the gene matches. The CDR3 sequence is 14 residues long. Germline CDR1 LGHDT, CDR2 YNNKEL (reference sequence).

Points on this clonotype: This may arise from a read error, as a much more abundant clone is one base away. This chain joins TRBV12-3 or TRBV12-4 and TRBJ2-7, with D possibly TRBD2 on 6 matching bases. There are 15 residues in the CDR3. The DNA of the CDR3 is TGTGCCAGCAGTTTAGCGGGGGGACTGTCCTACGAGCGGTACTTC. This sequence encodes CASSLAGGLSYERYF.

This rearrangement joins TRBV2 to TRBJ2-7; D remains unclear. Germline CDR1 SNHLY, CDR2 FYNNEI. V dropped 5 bases and J dropped 0 bases, with 11 bases sitting between them. The CDR3 totals 14 residues. CDR3 sequence: CASSSALLSYEQYF. The CDR3 nucleotides read TGTGCCAGCAGTTCTGCACTTCTCTCCTACGAGCAGTACTTC.

The rearrangement links TRBV12-3 or TRBV12-4 to TRBJ2-5, with 7 bases matching TRBD1. The CDR3 sequence is 13 residues long. The ends lost 6 bases at V and 7 bases at J; junction bases unmatched: 8. CDR3 in amino acids: CASSTGASGTQYF. CDR3 nucleotide sequence: TGTGCCAGCAGCACAGGGGCCTCCGGGACCCAGTACTTC.

The genes are TRBV4-2 and TRBJ2-5; perhaps TRBD2 as D (6 bases). V lost 1 base and J 5 bases, leaving 17 bases between the germline ends. This CDR3 has 16 amino acids. Germline loops: CDR1 LGHNA, CDR2 YNFKEQ. The CDR3 region has the DNA TGTGCCAGCAGCCAAGTTTCGGCTAGCGTCGACGAGACCCAGTACTTC. Its translation is CASSQVSASVDETQYF.

This clonotype was recorded at least ten times. This rearrangement joins TRBV20-1 to TRBJ2-3; 10 nucleotides line up with TRBD2. Germline CDR1 DFQATT, CDR2 SNEGSKA (reference sequence). The CDR3 is made up of 15 amino acids. J gave up 3 bases and V 5 bases, and 8 bases lay outside the gene matches. The CDR3 region has the DNA TGCAGTGCTTTCACAGCGGGAGGGCAGACAGATACGCAGTATTTT. Translating gives CSAFTAGGQTDTQYF.

This chain connects TRBV5-8 to TRBJ2-1; 8 nucleotides line up with TRBD2. Trimming removed 0 bases from V and 8 bases from J; junction bases left unmatched: 7. The CDR3 contains 15 residues. Germline V gene data show CDR1 as SGHTS and CDR2 as YDEGEE. CDR3 residues: CASSLAGGGSDEQFF. The CDR3 DNA follows: TGTGCCAGCAGCTTGGCGGGAGGGGGTAGCGATGAGCAGTTCTTC.

This clonotype occurred a few times. The rearrangement joins TRBV5-1 to TRBJ2-1; the D is unclear. The V gene lost 0 bases and the J gene lost 4 bases, with 8 bases spanning the gap. Germline V lookup: CDR1 SGHRS, CDR2 YFSETQ. CDR3 length equals 14 residues. CDR3 DNA: TGCGCCAGCAGCTTGGAGGTGCGGTACAATGAGCAGTTCTTC. It specifies CASSLEVRYNEQFF.

This clonotype was picked up a small number of times. The J gene is TRBJ2-2, the V gene TRBV24-1; 10 bases fit TRBD2. In germline, CDR1 is KGHDR, CDR2 SFDVKD. V was clipped by 9 bases and J by 4 bases; unmatched bases: 4. The CDR3 length is 14 residues. The CDR3, as DNA: TGTGCCACCGAGCGGGAGGGCATCACCGGGGAGCTGTTTTTT. Protein sequence: CATEREGITGELFF.

CDR3 protein: CATSQPGQASYEQYF. The CDR3 coding sequence is TGTGCCACCTCTCAACCGGGACAGGCATCCTACGAGCAGTACTTC. The rearrangement joins TRBV10-3 to TRBJ2-7, with 8 nucleotides matching TRBD1. From germline, CDR1 is ENHRY and CDR2 SYGVKD. The CDR3 runs to 15 residues. The V segment lost 10 bases and the J segment 1 base; nucleotides outside the gene matches: 12.

The V call is TRBV29-1, the J call TRBJ2-2; the D call may be TRBD1 or TRBD2 (6 bases each). The germline V gene encodes CDR1 SQVTM and CDR2 ANQGSEA. The CDR3 has 15 residues. V was pared by 5 bases and J by 7 bases, with 20 bases between. Here the CDR3 DNA reads TGCAGCGTTAATGGAGGGGGTCAGTCTAACGGGGAGCTGTTTTTT. As protein: CSVNGGGQSNGELFF.

This clonotype was found many times. This chain connects TRBV11-2 to TRBJ1-1; D not resolved. Looked up from germline, CDR1 is SGHAT and CDR2 is FQNNGV. The ends were cut back, 2 bases at V and 2 bases at J, with 6 bases in the middle. The CDR3 is 13 amino acids. The CDR3, as DNA: TGTGCCAGCAGCTTAAAGTCAAACACTGAAGCTTTCTTT. Translating it yields CASSLKSNTEAFF.

This clonotype occurred many times. The chain has TRBV24-1 and TRBJ2-5, with D possibly TRBD2 on 6 matching bases. The germline gives CDR1 KGHDR, CDR2 SFDVKD. The CDR3 runs 14 residues. V was trimmed by 8 bases and J by 4 bases, leaving 16 bases between them. CDR3 nucleotides: TGTGCCACCACCGATTCCGGGAGACCAGAGACCCAGTACTTC. Its translation: CATTDSGRPETQYF.

Note on this clonotype: A much larger clone sits a single nucleotide away, making a read error possible. The conserved phenylalanine or tryptophan is not found at the CDR3 terminus, so this likely reflects a read error. The chain carries TRBV10-3 and TRBJ1-1; no firm D call. Germline V gene data show CDR1 as ENHRY and CDR2 as SYGVKD. CDR3 size: 12 residues. V gave up 7 bases and J gave up 1 base, with 7 bases separating them. The CDR3 sequence: CAIKYGNTEAFS. The CDR3 bases are TGTGCCATCAAGTATGGGAACACTGAAGCTTTCTCT.

At least ten counts were recorded for this clonotype. The chain combines TRBV29-1 with TRBJ2-5, with 11 bases that match TRBD2. Looked up from germline, CDR1 is SQVTM and CDR2 is ANQGSEA. V was pared by 0 bases and J by 5 bases, with 2 bases of the junction left unmatched. The CDR3 is 14 residues long. CDR3 nucleotide sequence: TGCAGCGTTGAAGATCCTAGCGGGAGGGAGACCCAGTACTTC. Translating gives CSVEDPSGRETQYF.

This clonotype was seen more than once but under ten times. The J gene is TRBJ2-1, the V gene TRBV19; D ambiguous. The germline V and J ends were trimmed by 1 base and 5 bases, with 6 bases remaining between them. Germline V gene lookup returns CDR1 LNHDA and CDR2 SQIVND (reference sequence). CDR3 length: 13 amino acids. CDR3 in DNA: TGTGCCAGTAGTATAGTCCGGGACAATGAGCAGTTCTTC. Its translation is CASSIVRDNEQFF.

In its sample, this clonotype was seen once. A much larger clone differs from this one at a single base, so this may be a read error. This sequence joins TRBV24-1 and TRBJ2-7; 14 bases line up with TRBD2. CDR3 length: 16 residues. The ends lost 3 bases at V and 7 bases at J; junction bases unmatched: 7. Germline lookup yields CDR1 KGHDR and CDR2 SFDVKD. The CDR3 DNA follows: TGTGCCACCAGTGATGAGGGACTAGCGGGAGCTGGTGAGCAGTACTTC. Translating it yields CATSDEGLAGAGEQYF.

This clonotype has at least ten counts. The rearrangement joins TRBV5-8 to TRBJ1-2, with D possibly TRBD1 on 6 matching bases. The CDR3 has 15 amino acids. CDR1 and CDR2 (germline): SGHTS, YDEGEE. Deletions cut 6 bases from V and 5 bases from J, with 20 bases between. DNA of the CDR3: TGTGCCAGCACCCCGCGTGGGGGGCCCAGATATGGCTACACCTTC. Translation gives CASTPRGGPRYGYTF.

This clonotype was seen more than once but under ten times. The chain uses TRBV6-1 and TRBJ1-2; D gene unclear. CDR1 and CDR2 from the germline V gene are MNHNS and SASEGT. This CDR3 is built from 14 residues. V dropped 3 bases and J dropped 5 bases, with 13 bases sitting between them. The CDR3, as DNA: TGTGCCAGCAGTGACGGGCGGAGCTTTTATGGCTACACCTTC. It specifies CASSDGRSFYGYTF.

This clonotype was counted at least ten times. The J gene is TRBJ2-3, the V gene TRBV30; D call uncertain. The CDR3 contains 12 residues. Germline V CDR1 and CDR2: GTSNPN, SVGIG (reference sequence). With 1 base removed from V and 5 bases from J, the gap between germline ends came to 7 bases. CDR3 residues: CAWSGGGDTQYF. CDR3 DNA: TGTGCCTGGAGTGGGGGTGGAGATACGCAGTATTTT.

V is TRBV12-3 or TRBV12-4 and J is TRBJ1-3, with D maybe TRBD1 (5 bases). Trimming stripped 5 bases from V and 0 bases from J, with 11 bases between. The CDR3 extends over 15 amino acids. For the CDR3, the DNA is TGTGCCAGCAGTCCCTGGGGCAACTCTGGAAACACCATATATTTT. Translated, it gives CASSPWGNSGNTIYF.

At least ten counts were recorded for this clonotype. The chain links TRBV7-2 to TRBJ1-5; D is unclear. The V and J ends lost 8 bases and 3 bases respectively, with 8 bases between them. Per germline, CDR1 SGHTA and CDR2 FQGNSA. The CDR3 contains 12 residues. The CDR3 DNA is TGTGCCAGCTGCCCCGTCAATCAGCCCCAGCATTTT. It is translated as CASCPVNQPQHF.

J is TRBJ1-1 and V is TRBV9, with a possible D match to TRBD1 (6 bases). CDR1 and CDR2 from the germline V gene are SGDLS and YYNGEE. This CDR3 region has 15 residues. V lost 4 bases to trimming and J lost 5 bases, with 18 bases between them. The CDR3 nucleotides are TGTGCCAGCAGCTGGACCGGGACATCGGAAACTGAAGCTTTCTTT. Protein product: CASSWTGTSETEAFF.

This chain links TRBV6-5 with TRBJ2-7; TRBD1 might be the D (5 bases). The V end was cut by 0 bases, the J end by 3 bases, with 9 bases between. The germline CDR1 and CDR2 sequences are MNHEY and SVGAGI. CDR3 length equals 14 residues. This chain's CDR3 is CASSYSTGYYEQYF. CDR3 in DNA: TGTGCCAGCAGTTACTCTACAGGATACTACGAGCAGTACTTC.

CDR3 region: CASSLTSGAASKQYF. DNA of the CDR3: TGTGCCAGCAGCTTAACTAGCGGGGCCGCAAGTAAGCAGTACTTC. This chain connects TRBV7-2 to TRBJ2-7; 10 bases align to TRBD2. Germline V CDR1 and CDR2: SGHTA, FQGNSA. Germline trimming cut 2 bases from V and 8 bases from J; bases unmatched to any gene: 9. The CDR3 length is 15 residues.